The 15 T cell receptor beta chains given below trace back to one sample, sequenced in a study of T-cell memory formation after mild COVID-19. One entry per CDR3 protein, called by TCRdb with MiXCR from the 5' RACE reads. Here the sample spans a few hundred thousand distinct CDR3 sequences, approximately 15% being singletons. Sequences were obtained from PBMCs or a T cell subset sorted from them (not recorded which). All receptors come from a young man who had mild COVID-19 (a few samples of this study predate the infection). Cell type and time point are not known.

This chain connects TRBV7-9 to TRBJ1-2; the match to TRBD1 covers 8 bases. CDR3 size: 14 residues. CDR1 is SEHNR, CDR2 FQNEAQ, per germline (reference sequence). The ends lost 5 bases at V and 4 bases at J; junction bases unmatched: 6. The CDR3 DNA reads TGTGCCAGCAGCCGGACAGGGAGGGGCTATGGCTACACCTTC. Translation: CASSRTGRGYGYTF. The full variable domain, rest sourced from reference TRBV7-9 and TRBJ1-2, is DTGVSQNPRHKITKRGQNVTFRCDPISEHNRLYWYRQTLGQGPEFLTYFQNEAQLEKSRLLSDRFSAERPKGSFSTLEIQRTEQGDSAMYLCASSRTGRGYGYTFGSGTRLTVV.

In its sample, this clonotype was seen a few times. The chain has TRBV27 and TRBJ2-7, with no clear D. The CDR3 extends over 14 amino acids. CDR1 and CDR2 (germline): MNHEY, SMNVEV (reference sequence). The V gene lost 6 bases and the J gene lost 2 bases, with 14 bases spanning the gap. The DNA for the CDR3 is TGTGCCAGCAGGAGGATTAGGAAACCCTACGAGCAGTACTTC. Translation gives CASRRIRKPYEQYF.

The DNA of the CDR3 is TGTGCTAGTGGTTTTAAACTGGACCCCACAGATACGCAGTATTTT. Encoded protein: CASGFKLDPTDTQYF. The chain links TRBV12-5 to TRBJ2-3, with D hard to call. This CDR3 has 15 residues. Germline loops: CDR1 LGHNT, CDR2 FRNRAP. V dropped 3 bases and J dropped 2 bases, with 12 bases sitting between them.

This clonotype was recorded a few times. This chain joins TRBV6-5 and TRBJ1-2; 7 positions agree with TRBD1. This CDR3 is built from 15 residues. Germline V gene sequence: CDR1 MNHEY, CDR2 SVGAGI. Trimming took 0 bases from V and 4 from J; bases not matched to a gene: 5. The CDR3 sequence is CASSYSMQGVYGYTF. For the CDR3, the DNA is TGTGCCAGCAGTTACTCGATGCAGGGGGTCTATGGCTACACCTTC.

This clonotype was seen many times. CDR3 sequence (DNA): TGCAGTGCTGGGGCGGGAGGTCCCTACGAGCAGTACGTC. It specifies CSAGAGGPYEQYV. J is TRBJ2-7 and V is TRBV20-1, with 8 bases aligning to TRBD2. Germline CDR1 reads DFQATT; CDR2 reads SNEGSKA (reference sequence). This CDR3 contains 13 residues. Trimming removed 5 bases from V and 2 bases from J; junction bases left unmatched: 5.

This clonotype was seen ten or more times. The chain links TRBV6-5 to TRBJ1-2, with D hard to call. CDR1 is MNHEY and CDR2 is SVGAGI in the germline V gene. Deletions cut 0 bases from V and 3 bases from J, with 5 bases between. This CDR3 spans 13 amino acids. The CDR3 is CASSYSRDYGYTF. In DNA, the CDR3 is TGTGCCAGCAGTTACTCTCGGGACTATGGCTACACCTTC.

This clonotype was counted only a few times. V gene TRBV12-3 or TRBV12-4 combines with J gene TRBJ2-3; weak D call: TRBD2 (5 bases). Trimming left V 5 bases short and J 4 bases short, with 10 bases between. This CDR3 is 13 amino acids long. The CDR3 loop reads CASSVRGADTQYF. The CDR3 bases are TGTGCCAGCAGTGTCCGGGGTGCAGATACGCAGTATTTT.

The chain combines TRBV27 with TRBJ2-2, with D perhaps given as TRBD1 or TRBD2 (5 bases each). This CDR3 comprises 15 residues. In germline, CDR1 is MNHEY, CDR2 SMNVEV (reference sequence). V was clipped by 0 bases and J by 7 bases, with 12 bases between them. The CDR3 loop reads CASSLSMGVNGELFF. In nucleotides, the CDR3 is TGTGCCAGCAGTTTATCGATGGGGGTGAACGGGGAGCTGTTTTTT.

The J gene is TRBJ1-2, the V gene TRBV6-5; D possibly corresponds to TRBD1 (5 bases). In germline, CDR1 is MNHEY, CDR2 SVGAGI. This CDR3 spans 13 amino acids. The V end lost 2 bases, the J end lost 7 bases, and 11 bases lay between the germline ends. The CDR3 DNA reads as TGTGCCAGCAGTTACAGCAGGGTGTCTGGCTACACCTTC. This gives the protein CASSYSRVSGYTF.

The rearrangement uses TRBV7-9 and TRBJ2-3; D remains unclear. The germline CDR1 and CDR2 sequences are SEHNR and FQNEAQ (reference sequence). The length of the CDR3 is 15 residues. V lost 0 bases, J lost 4 bases, and 11 bases lay in between. The CDR3 is CASSLALSSADTQYF. In nucleotides, the CDR3 is TGTGCCAGCAGCTTAGCCTTGAGCAGCGCAGATACGCAGTATTTT.

This chain links TRBV7-6 with TRBJ2-2; D is unclear. Trimming removed 4 bases at V and 2 bases at J, with 11 bases between. This CDR3 region has 15 residues. CDR1 is SGHVS and CDR2 is FNYEAQ in the germline V gene. CDR3 in amino acids: CASSSSGLNTGELFF. The CDR3 coding sequence is TGTGCCAGCAGCTCCTCCGGGCTCAACACCGGGGAGCTGTTTTTT. Filled out from reference TRBV7-6 and TRBJ2-2, the complete variable domain reads GAGVSQSPRYKVTKRGQDVALRCDPISGHVSLYWYRQALGQGPEFLTYFNYEAQQDKSGLPNDRFSAERPEGSISTLTIQRTEQRDSAMYRCASSSSGLNTGELFFGEGSRLTVL.

This clonotype was seen a handful of times. This chain connects TRBV30 to TRBJ2-2; D is perhaps TRBD1 (5 bases). This CDR3 comprises 14 residues. Trimming stripped 3 bases from V and 5 bases from J, with 13 bases between. From germline, CDR1 is GTSNPN and CDR2 SVGIG (reference sequence). The DNA of the CDR3 is TGTGCCTGGAGCCAGGGATTTCTAACCGGGGAGCTGTTTTTT. This gives the protein CAWSQGFLTGELFF.

There are a few counts of this clonotype. This chain joins TRBV7-6 and TRBJ1-6; D may be TRBD1 (5 bases). V lost 5 bases and J 14 bases, leaving 19 bases between the germline ends. This CDR3 spans 14 amino acids. Germline CDR1 reads SGHVS; CDR2 reads FNYEAQ. The CDR3 protein is CASSPRGGGRTLHF. Here the CDR3 DNA reads TGTGCCAGCAGCCCTCGGGGGGGAGGAAGGACCCTCCACTTT.

There are many counts of this clonotype. This chain links TRBV7-9 with TRBJ2-1; TRBD2 agrees at 13 bases. The germline V gene has CDR1 SEHNR and CDR2 FQNEAQ (reference sequence). This CDR3 region has 20 residues. The ends lost 2 bases at V and 4 bases at J; junction bases unmatched: 14. CDR3 sequence (DNA): TGTGCCAGCAGCTTAAGGGTCGGGACTAGCGGGGAAAGAAGATACAATGAGCAGTTCTTC. This sequence encodes CASSLRVGTSGERRYNEQFF.

This clonotype was counted only a few times. V is TRBV5-4 and J is TRBJ2-3; tentatively, D is TRBD2 (5 bases). The CDR3 length is 12 residues. V lost 10 bases and J lost 2, with 11 bases in between. The germline V gene has CDR1 SGHNT and CDR2 YYREEE (reference sequence). CDR3 amino acids: CAFHGVTDTQYF. The CDR3 region has the DNA TGTGCCTTCCACGGGGTCACAGATACGCAGTATTTT.